The clone carrying this T cell receptor beta chain appeared a few times. Its specificity is not known. A 5'RACE template-switching step, the method used to make TCR cDNA, added a universal primer site and UMIs. TCRdb re-called the 5' RACE reads with MiXCR, one entry per CDR3 protein. The sample has hundreds of thousands of distinct CDR3 sequences, roughly an eighth seen once. This sample is part of a study of T cells after yellow fever vaccination. Findings and limits, study-wide: The secondary response showed a weaker magnitude and a faster peak, day 5 versus 15. Abundant contaminating clonotypes from the bulk population could appear in FACS-sorted repertoires. The study re-detected most primary-vaccination clones after the booster (under 97% CD4, 85% to 90% CD8).

J was trimmed by 1 base and V by 8 bases; bases with no gene match: 4. Looked up from germline, CDR1 is SQVTM and CDR2 is ANQGSEA. The CDR3 is made up of 13 amino acids. The V gene is TRBV29-1, the J gene TRBJ2-1; TRBD2 agrees at 8 bases. This material consisted of PBMCs, taken on the day of the yellow fever booster vaccination. The origin of this receptor is a man aged 30 to 45 who received the YFV17D yellow fever vaccine. The CDR3 DNA sequence: TGCAGCCTTCGGGGGGGGTCCTACAATGAGCAGTTCTTC. It is translated as CSLRGGSYNEQFF.